Following are 19 T cell receptor beta chains from one sample sequenced in a study of regulatory T cells in long-lasting Graves disease (dated by TCRdb to the early 2020s). The library was prepared using multiplex PCR. The data were produced on an Illumina HiSeq 4000. TCR beta libraries were built with iRepertoire HTBI primers and Arm-PCR amplification of CDR3 regions. TCRdb reprocessed the public reads (quality trimming at Q25 with fastp, clone calling with MiXCR) and kept in-frame beta chains. Identical CDR3 protein sequences are pooled into one entry, listed with their most common genes and DNA. The sample yields 620,000 or so distinct CDR3 sequences; 15% to 20% were counted once. The leading ten clones occupy roughly 18% of the sample. Explained via the paper, the time point label denotes: newly diagnosed GD, antithyroid drugs for less than 3 months. RNA was extracted from PBMCs in TRIzol for both TCR sequencing and RNA sequencing.

These same data were also listed under a study on T cells in Graves' hyperthyroidism and ophthalmopathy.

The specimen comprised peripheral blood mononuclear cells (PBMCs), sampled at new diagnosis, from a patient treated with antithyroid drugs. Every receptor here comes from a woman in her thirties with Graves disease. Donor details come from another sample of the same person, matched by shared clones.

In this sample, this clonotype turned up many times. This chain links TRBV28 with TRBJ2-1; D is unclear. The CDR3 consists of 16 residues. V lost 3 bases and J lost 4, with 16 bases in between. CDR1 is MDHEN and CDR2 is SYDVKM in the germline V gene. The CDR3, as DNA: TGTGCCAGCAGTTTCGCCGGGCCACCGCCATACAATGAGCAGTTCTTC. This translates into CASSFAGPPPYNEQFF.

Many counts were recorded for this clonotype. This chain connects TRBV2 to TRBJ2-6, with D hard to call. Germline CDR1 and CDR2: SNHLY and FYNNEI. Trimming left V 3 bases short and J 1 base short, with 7 bases between. The CDR3 totals 15 residues. The CDR3 DNA follows: TGTGCCAGCAGTGATAAGTCTTCTGGGGCCAACGTCCTGACTTTC. Protein product: CASSDKSSGANVLTF.

This clonotype was seen at least ten times. The rearrangement links TRBV7-2 to TRBJ1-1; D unclear. V gave up 3 bases and J gave up 6 bases, with 11 bases separating them. CDR1 SGHTA and CDR2 FQGNSA come from the germline V gene. This CDR3 contains 13 residues. CDR3 nucleotides: TGTGCCAGCAGCTTTTTCCAGGCTCCTGAAGCTTTCTTT. Its translation: CASSFFQAPEAFF.

V gene TRBV19 combines with J gene TRBJ2-4; a weak D match, TRBD1 (5 bases). Germline assignment: CDR1 LNHDA and CDR2 SQIVND (reference sequence). The CDR3 covers 22 residues. V was cut by 0 bases and J by 0 bases, with 27 bases left in between. CDR3 sequence (DNA): TGTGCCAGTAGTATAGAGTTATATGGTGGGGCAGGGCGGATCCTAGCCAAAAACATTCAGTACTTC. As protein: CASSIELYGGAGRILAKNIQYF.

The sample holds a few counts of this clonotype. This sequence joins TRBV11-2 and TRBJ2-5; possibly TRBD1 for D (6 bases). Looked up from germline, CDR1 is SGHAT and CDR2 is FQNNGV. The CDR3 spans 15 residues. Trimming removed 5 bases from V and 9 bases from J, with 22 bases in between. CDR3 sequence: CASSVTGTTSSAQYF. The CDR3 region has the DNA TGTGCCAGCAGCGTTACCGGGACAACGAGTTCGGCCCAGTACTTC.

This clonotype was detected a few times. CDR3 coding DNA: TGTGCCAGCAGTAGACCGGGACAGGTACACTACGAGCAGTACTTC. Residues: CASSRPGQVHYEQYF. The chain links TRBV27 to TRBJ2-7, with 8 bases aligning to TRBD1. The CDR3 length is 15 residues. After removal of 5 bases from V and 3 bases from J, the junction contained 9 bases not matched to a gene. Germline V lookup: CDR1 MNHEY, CDR2 SMNVEV (reference sequence).

This sequence joins TRBV6-2 or TRBV6-3 and TRBJ2-1, with D possibly matching TRBD2 (5 bases). CDR3 length equals 15 residues. Germline V gene lookup returns CDR1 MNHEY and CDR2 SVGEGT. V lost 5 bases and J 5 bases, leaving 16 bases between the germline ends. CDR3 sequence: CASSRAVRSHNEQFF. As DNA, the CDR3 is TGTGCCAGCAGTAGAGCGGTTAGGTCCCACAATGAGCAGTTCTTC.

The chain combines TRBV30 with TRBJ2-5; D remains ambiguous. Germline-derived CDR1 and CDR2 are GTSNPN and SVGIG (reference sequence). Trimming shortened V by 0 bases and J by 5 bases, and 13 bases separated the two germline ends. CDR3 length: 14 residues. The CDR3 spells CAWSVSVTAETQYF. The CDR3, as DNA: TGTGCCTGGAGTGTGTCCGTGACCGCCGAGACCCAGTACTTC. The whole variable domain, filled in from reference TRBV30 and TRBJ2-5, reads SQTIHQWPATLVQPVGSPLSLECTVEGTSNPNLYWYRQAAGRGLQLLFYSVGIGQISSEVPQNLSASRPQDRQFILSSKKLLLSDSGFYLCAWSVSVTAETQYFGPGTRLLVL.

This clonotype was counted at least ten times. V is TRBV6-1 and J is TRBJ2-1, with 14 bases that match TRBD2. V was pared by 8 bases and J by 9 bases, with 6 bases of the junction left unmatched. CDR3 length: 14 amino acids. CDR1 and CDR2 from the germline V gene are MNHNS and SASEGT. Here the CDR3 reads CASGTSGRVGEQFF. The DNA of the CDR3 is TGTGCCAGCGGGACTAGCGGGAGAGTGGGTGAGCAGTTCTTC.

This clonotype was counted a few times. A read error may explain this, as a much larger clone is one base away. This sequence joins TRBV7-2 and TRBJ1-1; unclear D gene. Trimming pared 4 bases from V and 6 bases from J, leaving 15 bases between. From germline, CDR1 is SGHTA and CDR2 FQGNSA. The CDR3 runs 14 residues. The DNA of the CDR3 is TGTGCCAGCAGCTGGTCCCGCCAAAGCGCTGAAGCTTTCTTT. Amino acids: CASSWSRQSAEAFF.

The table lists this clonotype with many counts. This chain uses TRBV3-1 with TRBJ2-5; D ambiguous. CDR1 and CDR2 from the germline V gene are LGHDT and YNNKEL (reference sequence). The CDR3 extends over 12 amino acids. Deletions cut 1 base from V and 7 bases from J, with 7 bases between. CDR3 amino acids: CASSQGRGTQYF. The CDR3 nucleotides are TGTGCCAGCAGCCAAGGTAGAGGGACCCAGTACTTC.

The V gene is TRBV3-1, the J gene TRBJ1-1; D is unclear. Germline CDR1 is LGHDT and CDR2 is YNNKEL (reference sequence). V dropped 0 bases and J dropped 5 bases, with 7 bases sitting between them. CDR3 length: 13 amino acids. CDR3 sequence (DNA): TGTGCCAGCAGCCAAGATCACGGGACTGAAGCTTTCTTT. Translated: CASSQDHGTEAFF.

This chain links TRBV29-1 with TRBJ1-1; D is uncertain. The V end was cut by 7 bases, the J end by 2 bases, with 8 bases between. From germline, CDR1 is SQVTM and CDR2 ANQGSEA. The length of the CDR3 is 11 residues. CDR3 sequence: CSGLANTEAFF. In DNA form, the CDR3 reads TGCAGCGGCCTCGCCAACACTGAAGCTTTCTTT.

This clonotype showed up just a few times. The chain recombines TRBV19 with TRBJ1-1; TRBD1 is a possible D gene (6 bases). The CDR3 consists of 13 residues. The ends were cut back, 7 bases at V and 5 bases at J, with 14 bases in the middle. CDR1 is LNHDA, CDR2 SQIVND, per germline (reference sequence). CDR3 in amino acids: CASTLQGGTEAFF. The CDR3, as DNA: TGTGCCAGTACTCTACAGGGAGGAACTGAAGCTTTCTTT.

In its sample, this clonotype was seen many times. This chain connects TRBV18 to TRBJ1-5; tentative D call: TRBD1 (5 bases). This CDR3 is 13 amino acids long. Germline-derived CDR1 and CDR2 are KGHSH and LQKENI. V was clipped by 5 bases and J by 6 bases, with 11 bases between them. CDR3 in amino acids: CASSSDSSQPQHF. DNA of the CDR3: TGTGCCAGCTCATCCGACAGTAGTCAGCCCCAGCATTTT.

At least ten counts were recorded for this clonotype. The chain employs TRBV11-2 and TRBJ2-2; D call uncertain. Germline V gives CDR1 SGHAT, CDR2 FQNNGV. V was trimmed by 2 bases and J by 6 bases, leaving 7 bases between them. The CDR3 covers 13 residues. The DNA of the CDR3 is TGTGCCAGCAGCTTATTTAGTGCCGGGGAGCTGTTTTTT. The encoded protein is CASSLFSAGELFF.

This clonotype was observed at least ten times. J is TRBJ1-5 and V is TRBV6-1; D is undetermined. The germline CDR1 and CDR2 sequences are MNHNS and SASEGT. CDR3 length: 14 residues. Trimming stripped 6 bases from V and 3 bases from J, with 12 bases between. CDR3 protein: CASRKLRPNQPQHF. In nucleotides, the CDR3 is TGTGCCAGCAGGAAATTACGTCCCAATCAGCCCCAGCATTTT.

This clonotype was counted many times. The chain joins TRBV5-1 to TRBJ1-1; D is perhaps TRBD1 (5 bases). V lost 0 bases, J lost 4 bases, and 16 bases lay in between. The CDR3 covers 16 residues. Germline V gene lookup returns CDR1 SGHRS and CDR2 YFSETQ. In DNA form, the CDR3 reads TGCGCCAGCAGCTTGGTGGGGCAGGTGGGACGCACTGAAGCTTTCTTT. Protein sequence: CASSLVGQVGRTEAFF.

The chain recombines TRBV19 with TRBJ2-7, with TRBD1 matching 8 bases. This CDR3 region has 16 residues. Germline assignment: CDR1 LNHDA and CDR2 SQIVND (reference sequence). V shed 4 bases and J 3 bases; nucleotides not matched to a gene: 11. In nucleotides, the CDR3 is TGTGCCAGTAGTAGGTCTGGACAGGGCGGACTCTACGAGCAGTACTTC. Translating it yields CASSRSGQGGLYEQYF.